This TCR beta chain emerged from a study of spatial heterogeneity in lung cancer. Across the study: The average count in raw reads for each unique TCR and UMI combination exceeded nine appearances. Study conclusions and caveats: Detection of ubiquitous tumor TCRs in blood was higher at resection than follow-up.

There are a few counts of this clonotype. Antigen specificity is unknown. TCRdb fed the 5' RACE reads into MiXCR, producing one record per CDR3 protein. In the table there are nearly 80,000 distinct CDR3 sequences, roughly 8% of which are singletons. V was pared by 3 bases and J by 2 bases, with 4 bases of the junction left unmatched. There are 14 residues in the CDR3. Per the germline V gene, CDR1 is DFQATT and CDR2 is SNEGSKA (reference sequence). Noted time point: sample taken at primary tumor resection. The authors sequenced whole RNA from tumor, nontumor lung or frozen PBMC without sorting. The chain recombines TRBV20-1 with TRBJ2-5, with 9 nucleotides matching TRBD2. The sequencing here drew on PBMCs, taken at surgery. The receptor was derived from a male donor with early-stage non-small cell lung cancer. The CDR3 coding sequence is TGCAGTGCTAGGGCTAGCGGGAAACAAGAGACCCAGTACTTC. Its translation: CSARASGKQETQYF.